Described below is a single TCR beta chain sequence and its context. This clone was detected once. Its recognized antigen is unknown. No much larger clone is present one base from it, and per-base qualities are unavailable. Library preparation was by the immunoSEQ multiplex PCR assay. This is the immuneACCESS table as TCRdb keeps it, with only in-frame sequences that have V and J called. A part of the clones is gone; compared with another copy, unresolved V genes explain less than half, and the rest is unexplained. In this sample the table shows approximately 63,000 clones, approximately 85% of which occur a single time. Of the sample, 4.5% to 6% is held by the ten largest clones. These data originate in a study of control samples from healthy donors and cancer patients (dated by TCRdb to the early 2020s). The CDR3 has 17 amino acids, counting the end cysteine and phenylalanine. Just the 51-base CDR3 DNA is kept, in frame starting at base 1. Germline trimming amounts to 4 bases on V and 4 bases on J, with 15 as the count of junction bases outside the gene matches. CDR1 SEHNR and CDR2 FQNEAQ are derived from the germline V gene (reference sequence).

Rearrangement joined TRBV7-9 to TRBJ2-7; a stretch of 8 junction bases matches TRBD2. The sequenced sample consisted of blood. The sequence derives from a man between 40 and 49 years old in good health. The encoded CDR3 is CASSSASGGVTRYEQYF. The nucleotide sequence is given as TGTGCCAGCAGCTCGGCAAGCGGGGGCGTCACTCGGTACGAGCAGTACTTC.